Given below is one T cell receptor beta chain in context. Its antigen is currently unknown. This CDR3 is built from 14 residues. The germline V and J ends were trimmed by 3 bases and 0 bases, with 9 bases remaining between them. Germline V gives CDR1 DFQATT, CDR2 SNEGSKA (reference sequence). Each CDR3 protein is one row after TCRdb ran MiXCR on the RT-PCR reads. The table has 500,000 to 750,000 distinct CDR3 sequences, 13% to 15% seen once. The data were obtained in a study of response to subunit inactivated influenza vaccine. Study conclusions and caveats: The authors proposed limited new T cell recruitment per seasonal influenza vaccination.

This clonotype originated in a man in his forties or fifties who received an inactivated influenza vaccine. The source was PBMCs from blood, collected about 13 days after vaccination. The V gene is TRBV20-1, the J gene TRBJ2-1; tentative D call: TRBD1 (5 bases). In DNA form, the CDR3 reads TGCAGTGCTAGTTCTAGGGGCTCCTACAATGAGCAGTTCTTC. Protein: CSASSRGSYNEQFF.